The TCR beta chain under discussion was sequenced for a study of breast tumors, draining lymph nodes, adjacent tissues. Regarding the study as a whole: Tumors had less TCR diversity than lymph nodes, more than nontumor tissue.

This CDR3 comprises 15 residues. Looked up from germline, CDR1 is SGHRS and CDR2 is YFSETQ. V lost 4 bases and J lost 1, with 13 bases in between. The lymph nodes were axillary draining lymph nodes from breast cancer patients. Regarding this clonotype: Antigen: not known.

From the multiplex PCR reads, TCRdb called clonotypes with MiXCR, one entry per CDR3 protein. The sample includes 90,000 to 120,000 distinct CDR3 sequences, about 20% of them seen just once. The source is a female donor with breast cancer. Some clones in this sample may be carry-over from other donors' samples. The sequenced material came from axillary lymph node tissue. This sequence joins TRBV5-1 and TRBJ2-3; a weak D match, TRBD2 (6 bases). CDR3 protein: CASSPGTSGTDTQYF. The CDR3 nucleotides are TGCGCCAGCAGCCCAGGGACTTCCGGCACAGATACGCAGTATTTT.